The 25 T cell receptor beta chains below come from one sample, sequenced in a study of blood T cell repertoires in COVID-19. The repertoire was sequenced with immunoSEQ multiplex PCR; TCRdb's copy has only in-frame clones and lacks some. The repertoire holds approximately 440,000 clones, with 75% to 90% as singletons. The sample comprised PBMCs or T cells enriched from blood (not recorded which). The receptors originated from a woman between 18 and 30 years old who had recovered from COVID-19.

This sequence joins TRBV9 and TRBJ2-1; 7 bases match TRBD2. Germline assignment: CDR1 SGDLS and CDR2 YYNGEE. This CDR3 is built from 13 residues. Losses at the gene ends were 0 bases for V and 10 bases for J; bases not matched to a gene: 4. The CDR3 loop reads CASSVGREDEQFF. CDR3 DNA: TGTGCCAGCAGCGTAGGCCGGGAGGACGAGCAGTTCTTC.

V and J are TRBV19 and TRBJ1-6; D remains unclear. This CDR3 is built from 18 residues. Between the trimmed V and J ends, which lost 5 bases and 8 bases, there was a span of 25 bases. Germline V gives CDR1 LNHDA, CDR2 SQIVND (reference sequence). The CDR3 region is CASSPRTYSLGSYSPLHF. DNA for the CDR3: TGTGCCAGTAGTCCCCGAACGTACAGCCTCGGTTCCTATTCACCCCTCCACTTT. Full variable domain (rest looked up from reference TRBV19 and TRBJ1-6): DGGITQSPKYLFRKEGQNVTLSCEQNLNHDAMYWYRQDPGQGLRLIYYSQIVNDFQKGDIAEGYSVSREKKESFPLTVTSAQKNPTAFYLCASSPRTYSLGSYSPLHFGNGTRLTVT.

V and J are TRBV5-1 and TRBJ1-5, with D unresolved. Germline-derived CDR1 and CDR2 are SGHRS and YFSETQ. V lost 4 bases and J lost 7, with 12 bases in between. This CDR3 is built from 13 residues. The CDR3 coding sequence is TGCGCCAGCAGCGCCGCCGAGGGACAGCCCCAGCATTTT. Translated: CASSAAEGQPQHF.

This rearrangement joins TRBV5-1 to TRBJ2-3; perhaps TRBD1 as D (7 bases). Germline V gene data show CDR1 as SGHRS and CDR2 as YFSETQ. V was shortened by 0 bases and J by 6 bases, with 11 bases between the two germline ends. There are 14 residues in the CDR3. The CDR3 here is CASSLGRGADTQYF. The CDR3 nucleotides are TGCGCCAGCAGCTTGGGCAGGGGGGCGGATACGCAGTATTTT. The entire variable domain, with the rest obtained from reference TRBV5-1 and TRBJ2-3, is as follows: KAGVTQTPRYLIKTRGQQVTLSCSPISGHRSVSWYQQTPGQGLQFLFEYFSETQRNKGNFPGRFSGRQFSNSRSEMNVSTLELGDSALYLCASSLGRGADTQYFGPGTRLTVL.

CDR3 DNA: TGTGCCAGTAGTAACCCGGGACAGGGGAGGACTGAAGCTTTCTTT. Translating it yields CASSNPGQGRTEAFF. This chain links TRBV19 with TRBJ1-1; 10 bases match TRBD1. The germline gives CDR1 LNHDA, CDR2 SQIVND (reference sequence). After removal of 4 bases from V and 5 bases from J, the junction contained 7 bases not matched to a gene. There are 15 residues in the CDR3.

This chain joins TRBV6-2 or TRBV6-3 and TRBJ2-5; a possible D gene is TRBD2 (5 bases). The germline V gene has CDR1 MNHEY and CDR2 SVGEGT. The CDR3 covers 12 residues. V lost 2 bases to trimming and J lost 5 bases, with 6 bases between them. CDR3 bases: TGTGCCAGCAGTTACCCGGGGGAGACCCAGTACTTC. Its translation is CASSYPGETQYF.

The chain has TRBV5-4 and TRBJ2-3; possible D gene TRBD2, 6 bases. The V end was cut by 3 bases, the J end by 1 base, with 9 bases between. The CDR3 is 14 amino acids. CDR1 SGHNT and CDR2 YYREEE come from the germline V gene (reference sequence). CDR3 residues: CASSSQRGTDTQYF. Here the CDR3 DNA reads TGTGCCAGCAGCTCCCAGCGGGGCACAGATACGCAGTATTTT.

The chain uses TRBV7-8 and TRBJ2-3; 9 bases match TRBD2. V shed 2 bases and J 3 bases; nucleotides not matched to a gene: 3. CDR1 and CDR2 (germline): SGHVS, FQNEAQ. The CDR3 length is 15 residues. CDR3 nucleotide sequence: TGTGCCAGCAGCTTACCAGCGGGGGGAACAGATACGCAGTATTTT. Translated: CASSLPAGGTDTQYF.

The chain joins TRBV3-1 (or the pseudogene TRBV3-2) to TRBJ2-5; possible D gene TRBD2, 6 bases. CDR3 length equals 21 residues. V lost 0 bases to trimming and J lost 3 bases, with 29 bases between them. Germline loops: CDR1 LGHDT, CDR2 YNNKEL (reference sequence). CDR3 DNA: TGTGCCAGCAGCCAAGACCGGCCAGGAGGGAGGAGTTTCGGTACGAAAGAGACCCAGTACTTC. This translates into CASSQDRPGGRSFGTKETQYF.

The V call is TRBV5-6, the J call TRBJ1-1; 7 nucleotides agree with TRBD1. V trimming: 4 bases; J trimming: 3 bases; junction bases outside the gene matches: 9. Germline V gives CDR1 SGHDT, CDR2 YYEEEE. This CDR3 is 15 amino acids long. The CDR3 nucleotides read TGTGCCAGCAGCCCGCAGTCCAGGGGGGACACTGAAGCTTTCTTT. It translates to CASSPQSRGDTEAFF.

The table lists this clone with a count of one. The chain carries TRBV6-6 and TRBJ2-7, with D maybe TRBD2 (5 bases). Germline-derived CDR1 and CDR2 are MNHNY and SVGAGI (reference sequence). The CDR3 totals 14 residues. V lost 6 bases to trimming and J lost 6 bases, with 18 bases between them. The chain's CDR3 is CASRPSDLRGEQYF. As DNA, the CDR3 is TGTGCCAGCAGACCCTCGGACCTTCGGGGCGAGCAGTACTTC.

Here the CDR3 reads CASGSIGTQYF. CDR3 bases: TGTGCCAGCGGCTCCATTGGGACCCAGTACTTC. V is TRBV27 and J is TRBJ2-5; D gene uncertain. The CDR3 extends over 11 amino acids. V was pared by 8 bases and J by 7 bases, with 11 bases between. CDR1 is MNHEY, CDR2 SMNVEV, per germline (reference sequence).

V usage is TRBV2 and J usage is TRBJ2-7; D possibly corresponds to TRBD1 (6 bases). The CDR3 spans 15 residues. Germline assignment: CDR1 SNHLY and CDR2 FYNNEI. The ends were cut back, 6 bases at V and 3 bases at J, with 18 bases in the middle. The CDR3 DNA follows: TGTGCCAGCAGGGCCACAGGGATGGCTCTCTACGAGCAGTACTTC. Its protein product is CASRATGMALYEQYF.

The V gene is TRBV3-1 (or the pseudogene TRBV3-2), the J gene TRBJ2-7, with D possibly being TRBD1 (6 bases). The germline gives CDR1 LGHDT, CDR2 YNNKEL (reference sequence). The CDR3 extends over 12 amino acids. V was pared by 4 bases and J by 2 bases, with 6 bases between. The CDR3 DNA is TGTGCCAGCAGCCGGGACACCTACGAGCAGTACTTC. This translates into CASSRDTYEQYF.

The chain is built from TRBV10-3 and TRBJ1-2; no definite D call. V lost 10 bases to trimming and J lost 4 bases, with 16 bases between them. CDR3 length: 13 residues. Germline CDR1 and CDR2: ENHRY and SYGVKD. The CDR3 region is CATSLMRGYGYTF. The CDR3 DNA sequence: TGTGCCACCTCGCTTATGCGCGGCTATGGCTACACCTTC.

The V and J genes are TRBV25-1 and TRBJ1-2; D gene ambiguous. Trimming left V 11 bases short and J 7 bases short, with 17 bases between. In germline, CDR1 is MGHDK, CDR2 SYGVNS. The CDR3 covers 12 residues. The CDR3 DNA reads TGTGCCTCTCACCCCTCCGAGGGTGGCTACACCTTC. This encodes CASHPSEGGYTF.

CDR3 amino acids: CASSLDRSSYEQYF. Here the CDR3 DNA reads TGTGCCAGCAGCTTGGACAGGTCCTCCTACGAGCAGTACTTC. The V gene is TRBV7-2, the J gene TRBJ2-7; 7 bases map to TRBD1. The CDR3 consists of 14 residues. The V segment lost 3 bases and the J segment 0 bases; nucleotides outside the gene matches: 2. Per the germline V gene, CDR1 is SGHTA and CDR2 is FQGNSA.

Here the CDR3 DNA reads TGTGCCACCAGCAGAGATGGACAGGGGACGTCACCCCTCCACTTT. This encodes CATSRDGQGTSPLHF. The V call is TRBV15, the J call TRBJ1-6; 9 nucleotides align to TRBD1. Germline V CDR1 and CDR2: LNHNV, YYDKDF (reference sequence). The CDR3 runs to 15 residues. Unmatched junction bases numbered 4, after V lost 0 bases and J lost 10 bases.

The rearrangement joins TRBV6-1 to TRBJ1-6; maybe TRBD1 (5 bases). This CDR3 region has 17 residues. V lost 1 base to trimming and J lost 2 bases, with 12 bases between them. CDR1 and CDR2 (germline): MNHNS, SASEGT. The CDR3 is CASSEEWGGTYNSPLHF. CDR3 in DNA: TGTGCCAGCAGTGAAGAGTGGGGGGGTACCTATAATTCACCCCTCCACTTT.

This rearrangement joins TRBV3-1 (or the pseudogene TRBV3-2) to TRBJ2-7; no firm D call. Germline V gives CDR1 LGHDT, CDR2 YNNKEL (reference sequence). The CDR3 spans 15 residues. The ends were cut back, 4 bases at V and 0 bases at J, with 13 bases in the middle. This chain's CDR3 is CASSPRHRSSYEQYF. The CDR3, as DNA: TGTGCCAGCAGCCCCCGACATCGTAGCTCCTACGAGCAGTACTTC.

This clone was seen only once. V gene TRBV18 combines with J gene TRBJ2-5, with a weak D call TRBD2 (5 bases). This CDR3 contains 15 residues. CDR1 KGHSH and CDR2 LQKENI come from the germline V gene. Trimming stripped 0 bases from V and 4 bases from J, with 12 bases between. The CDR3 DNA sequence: TGTGCCAGCTCACCACCACAGCGGTCGCCAGAGACCCAGTACTTC. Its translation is CASSPPQRSPETQYF.

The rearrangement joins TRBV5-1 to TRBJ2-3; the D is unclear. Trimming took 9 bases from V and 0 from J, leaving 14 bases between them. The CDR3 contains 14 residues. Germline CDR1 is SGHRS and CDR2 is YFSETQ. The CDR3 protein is CATMRSASTDTQYF. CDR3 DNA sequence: TGCGCCACAATGAGGTCGGCGAGCACAGATACGCAGTATTTT.

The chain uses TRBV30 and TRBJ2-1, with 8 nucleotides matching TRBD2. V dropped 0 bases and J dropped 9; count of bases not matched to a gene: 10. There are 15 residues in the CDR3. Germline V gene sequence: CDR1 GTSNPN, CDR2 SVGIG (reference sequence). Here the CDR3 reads CAWSVPPTSGLEQFF. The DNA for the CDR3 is TGTGCCTGGAGTGTACCCCCAACTAGCGGCCTTGAGCAGTTCTTC.

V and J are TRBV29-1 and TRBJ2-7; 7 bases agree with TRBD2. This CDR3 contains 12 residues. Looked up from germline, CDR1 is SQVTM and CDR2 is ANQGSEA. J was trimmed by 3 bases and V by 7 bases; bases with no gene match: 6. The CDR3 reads CSARDYNYEQYF. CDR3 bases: TGCAGCGCCCGGGACTATAACTACGAGCAGTACTTC.

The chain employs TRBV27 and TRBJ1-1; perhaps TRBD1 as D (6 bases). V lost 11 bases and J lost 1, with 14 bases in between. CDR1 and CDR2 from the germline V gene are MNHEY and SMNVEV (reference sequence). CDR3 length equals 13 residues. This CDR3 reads CASGQPSNTEAFF. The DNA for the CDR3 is TGTGCCTCTGGACAGCCATCGAACACTGAAGCTTTCTTT.